The 11 T cell receptor beta chains below were found in one sample sequenced in a study of T cells after yellow fever vaccination. TCRdb used MiXCR to reprocess the 5' RACE reads, holding one entry per CDR3 protein. The repertoire includes 300,000 or so distinct CDR3 sequences, 7% to 10% of them detected once, and 17% sits in the top ten. The specimen comprised PBMCs, sampled around 45 days after the first yellow fever vaccination. The receptors derive from a man younger than 30 who received the YFV17D yellow fever vaccine.

The V and J genes are TRBV19 and TRBJ2-5; D not resolved. The CDR3 extends over 11 amino acids. CDR1 is LNHDA and CDR2 is SQIVND in the germline V gene (reference sequence). Trimming cost V 3 bases and J 5 bases, with 4 bases left between them. The CDR3 nucleotides read TGTGCCAGTAGTATGTGGGAGACCCAGTACTTC. The encoded protein is CASSMWETQYF. The full variable domain, rest sourced from reference TRBV19 and TRBJ2-5, is DGGITQSPKYLFRKEGQNVTLSCEQNLNHDAMYWYRQDPGQGLRLIYYSQIVNDFQKGDIAEGYSVSREKKESFPLTVTSAQKNPTAFYLCASSMWETQYFGPGTRLLVL.

This clonotype has a count of ten or more. This chain connects TRBV20-1 to TRBJ2-3; a possible D gene is TRBD1 (6 bases). This CDR3 region has 13 residues. Looked up from germline, CDR1 is DFQATT and CDR2 is SNEGSKA (reference sequence). Trimming stripped 5 bases from V and 2 bases from J, with 11 bases between. CDR3 amino acids: CSAQDSTTDTQYF. The CDR3 region has the DNA TGCAGTGCTCAGGACAGTACCACAGATACGCAGTATTTT.

The table lists this clonotype with a few counts. The chain carries TRBV7-3 and TRBJ2-3; D is ambiguous. With 6 bases removed from V and 2 bases from J, the gap between germline ends came to 12 bases. There are 14 residues in the CDR3. CDR1 and CDR2 from the germline V gene are SGHTA and FQGTGA. The CDR3 DNA reads as TGTGCCAGCAGTTTACAGAGTTTCACAGATACGCAGTATTTT. It encodes CASSLQSFTDTQYF.

This clonotype was seen more than once but under ten times. DNA for the CDR3: TGCGCCAGCAGCCAAGGGACAGGCAACAAGCAGTTCTTC. Its protein is CASSQGTGNKQFF. The chain employs TRBV5-1 and TRBJ2-1; 8 bases line up with TRBD1. The germline gives CDR1 SGHRS, CDR2 YFSETQ. Unmatched junction bases numbered 8, after V lost 4 bases and J lost 11 bases. There are 13 residues in the CDR3.

This clonotype was recorded many times. The genes are TRBV20-1 and TRBJ1-6, with 9 bases that match TRBD1. The CDR3 has 13 residues. CDR1 is DFQATT and CDR2 is SNEGSKA in the germline V gene (reference sequence). J lost 10 bases, V lost 5 bases, and 6 bases had no gene match. The CDR3 DNA is TGCAGTGCTCCAGACAGGGGGGGATCACCCCTCCACTTT. Amino acids: CSAPDRGGSPLHF.

This clonotype was counted only a few times. The chain couples TRBV29-1 to TRBJ1-4; 7 nucleotides align to TRBD1. The CDR3 contains 13 residues. Trimming at V came to 4 bases and at J to 3 bases, leaving 2 bases not matched to a gene. CDR1 and CDR2 from the germline V gene are SQVTM and ANQGSEA. The CDR3 DNA reads as TGCAGCGTTGTAACAGGGGCTAATGAAAAACTGTTTTTT. This translates into CSVVTGANEKLFF. Full variable domain (outside the CDR3, taken from reference TRBV29-1 and TRBJ1-4): SAVISQKPSRDICQRGTSLTIQCQVDSQVTMMFWYRQQPGQSLTLIATANQGSEATYESGFVIDKFPISRPNLTFSTLTVSNMSPEDSSIYLCSVVTGANEKLFFGSGTQLSVL.

The chain uses TRBV12-3 or TRBV12-4 and TRBJ1-5; no definite D call. This CDR3 is 12 amino acids long. V lost 4 bases and J lost 5, with 6 bases in between. The CDR3 sequence is CASSWEHQPQHF. DNA of the CDR3: TGTGCCAGCAGTTGGGAGCATCAGCCCCAGCATTTT.

The V call is TRBV5-1, the J call TRBJ1-1, with 7 bases identical to TRBD1. Germline V gene sequence: CDR1 SGHRS, CDR2 YFSETQ. The CDR3 spans 13 residues. Trimming took 4 bases from V and 3 from J; bases not matched to a gene: 3. The CDR3, as DNA: TGCGCCAGCAGCGAGGGGACAGACACTGAAGCTTTCTTT. Protein product: CASSEGTDTEAFF.

This clonotype occurred a few times. The rearrangement uses TRBV18 and TRBJ2-1, with 7 bases lining up with TRBD1. V was pared by 6 bases and J by 8 bases, with 10 bases of the junction left unmatched. The CDR3 is made up of 14 amino acids. Germline CDR1 is KGHSH and CDR2 is LQKENI. The CDR3 sequence is CASSQGVDSYEQFF. Here the CDR3 DNA reads TGTGCCAGCTCCCAGGGGGTAGATTCATATGAGCAGTTCTTC.

The table lists this clonotype with a few counts. The chain links TRBV6-1 to TRBJ2-7; possibly TRBD1 or TRBD2 for D (5 bases each). This CDR3 contains 15 residues. Germline CDR1 MNHNS, CDR2 SASEGT. The V end lost 3 bases, the J end lost 2 bases, and 14 bases lay between the germline ends. As DNA, the CDR3 is TGTGCCAGCAGTGACCCCCGGGACGGCACCTACGAGCAGTACGTC. Protein sequence: CASSDPRDGTYEQYV.

In this sample, this clonotype turned up a few times. This rearrangement joins TRBV14 to TRBJ2-7, with no clear D. The germline gives CDR1 SGHDN, CDR2 FVKESK. This CDR3 comprises 12 residues. Trimming took off 4 bases at V and 0 bases at J, with 4 bases between the two ends. As DNA, the CDR3 is TGTGCCAGCAGCCGATTCTCCTACGAGCAGTACTTC. This gives the protein CASSRFSYEQYF.